Listed below are T cell receptor beta chains from one sample, sequenced in a study of T-cell memory formation after mild COVID-19. TCRdb re-called the 5' RACE reads with MiXCR, one entry per CDR3 protein. The sample has roughly 480,000 distinct CDR3 sequences, roughly 25% seen once; the top ten hold roughly an eighth. Sequenced material: PBMCs or a T cell subset sorted from them (not recorded which). These receptor sequences come from an adult woman who had mild COVID-19 (a few samples of this study predate the infection). Cell type and time point are not known. Each CDR3 is given without its conserved first and last residue. The order of the fields is J gene, D gene, V gene, CDR3 protein. The D gene is left open where the match is weak.

j_call: TRBJ2-3; d_call: -; v_call: TRBV7-2; cdr3_aa: ASTIRDGTDTQY
j_call: TRBJ2-1; d_call: -; v_call: TRBV24-1; cdr3_aa: ATSPMVAASGEQF
j_call: TRBJ1-1; d_call: -; v_call: TRBV7-9; cdr3_aa: ASSPSHTGAF
j_call: TRBJ1-2; d_call: TRBD1; v_call: TRBV7-9; cdr3_aa: ASSPYSQGANGYT
j_call: TRBJ2-3; d_call: TRBD2; v_call: TRBV29-1; cdr3_aa: SVQGTSGMDTQY
j_call: TRBJ1-2; d_call: TRBD1; v_call: TRBV12-3/TRBV12-4; cdr3_aa: ASSLSTGGSGYT
j_call: TRBJ1-5; d_call: TRBD1; v_call: TRBV24-1; cdr3_aa: ATSDGIPGQSNQPQH
j_call: TRBJ2-5; d_call: -; v_call: TRBV18; cdr3_aa: ASSPRTGAETQY
j_call: TRBJ2-7; d_call: -; v_call: TRBV25-1; cdr3_aa: ASSEGRLPLYEQY
j_call: TRBJ2-1; d_call: TRBD2; v_call: TRBV6-5; cdr3_aa: ASSYHSTSGGVDNEQF
j_call: TRBJ2-1; d_call: TRBD2; v_call: TRBV11-3; cdr3_aa: ASSRHFASGRANEQF
j_call: TRBJ2-3; d_call: -; v_call: TRBV6-1; cdr3_aa: ATDQGDTQY
j_call: TRBJ2-2; d_call: -; v_call: TRBV7-2; cdr3_aa: ASSLEGAGGAGGELF
j_call: TRBJ2-5; d_call: TRBD2; v_call: TRBV7-9; cdr3_aa: ASSSLGLAEETQY
j_call: TRBJ2-7; d_call: -; v_call: TRBV28; cdr3_aa: ASSLDQGTDEQY
j_call: TRBJ2-4; d_call: -; v_call: TRBV7-9; cdr3_aa: ASSHGRTLAKNIQY
j_call: TRBJ2-3; d_call: -; v_call: TRBV6-5; cdr3_aa: ASSYSTGWAGDTQY
j_call: TRBJ2-3; d_call: TRBD2; v_call: TRBV7-6; cdr3_aa: ASSPGLAAQY
j_call: TRBJ2-1; d_call: -; v_call: TRBV3-1; cdr3_aa: ASSYRGREQF
j_call: TRBJ1-1; d_call: -; v_call: TRBV5-1; cdr3_aa: ASSLDWRTEAF
j_call: TRBJ2-7; d_call: TRBD1; v_call: TRBV5-5; cdr3_aa: ASSPGQKREQY
j_call: TRBJ2-3; d_call: -; v_call: TRBV2; cdr3_aa: ASTELALANTQY
j_call: TRBJ2-5; d_call: -; v_call: TRBV7-9; cdr3_aa: ASSLASVDRETQY
j_call: TRBJ2-5; d_call: TRBD1; v_call: TRBV5-1; cdr3_aa: ASSPAGQGETQY
j_call: TRBJ2-6; d_call: -; v_call: TRBV5-1; cdr3_aa: ASSFEGSGANVLT
j_call: TRBJ1-2; d_call: TRBD1; v_call: TRBV28; cdr3_aa: ASSLGGQGEYGYT
j_call: TRBJ2-6; d_call: -; v_call: TRBV30; cdr3_aa: AWSGTFAGARSGANVLT
j_call: TRBJ1-1; d_call: -; v_call: TRBV6-6; cdr3_aa: ASSYSAEGTEAF
j_call: TRBJ2-1; d_call: TRBD2; v_call: TRBV24-1; cdr3_aa: ATSDPGGSDNEQF
j_call: TRBJ2-3; d_call: -; v_call: TRBV4-2; cdr3_aa: ASSQDPLDTQY
j_call: TRBJ2-7; d_call: -; v_call: TRBV7-6; cdr3_aa: ASSKDTGFSYEQY
j_call: TRBJ2-1; d_call: TRBD1; v_call: TRBV12-3/TRBV12-4; cdr3_aa: ASSLPVYRGRLVFYNEQF
j_call: TRBJ2-3; d_call: -; v_call: TRBV4-3; cdr3_aa: ASSQDLGGRGGDTQY
j_call: TRBJ2-4; d_call: TRBD2; v_call: TRBV30; cdr3_aa: AWSLAGGSRINIQY
j_call: TRBJ2-3; d_call: -; v_call: TRBV5-1; cdr3_aa: ASSGRNADTQY
j_call: TRBJ2-1; d_call: -; v_call: TRBV24-1; cdr3_aa: ATSAQQGNEQF
j_call: TRBJ1-1; d_call: TRBD1; v_call: TRBV7-8; cdr3_aa: ASSLFGTGNTEAF
j_call: TRBJ2-2; d_call: TRBD2; v_call: TRBV7-9; cdr3_aa: ASSLPLAFGTRTGELF
j_call: TRBJ2-1; d_call: -; v_call: TRBV28; cdr3_aa: ASSLGLAEVASYNEQF
j_call: TRBJ2-3; d_call: TRBD1; v_call: TRBV24-1; cdr3_aa: ATSAGTGGIDTQY
j_call: TRBJ2-1; d_call: -; v_call: TRBV5-1; cdr3_aa: ASSLRGDRSYNEQF
j_call: TRBJ2-7; d_call: TRBD1; v_call: TRBV27; cdr3_aa: ASSLPGQASYEQY
j_call: TRBJ2-1; d_call: -; v_call: TRBV7-2; cdr3_aa: ASSFPYTTSSYNEQF
j_call: TRBJ1-3; d_call: -; v_call: TRBV3-1; cdr3_aa: ASSFKGNTIY
j_call: TRBJ2-3; d_call: TRBD2; v_call: TRBV5-1; cdr3_aa: ASSLGTSRTDTQY
j_call: TRBJ1-1; d_call: -; v_call: TRBV5-8; cdr3_aa: ASTLKEGLNTEAF
j_call: TRBJ2-1; d_call: TRBD2; v_call: TRBV20-1; cdr3_aa: SARRTSGRPYNEQF
j_call: TRBJ1-1; d_call: -; v_call: TRBV6-6; cdr3_aa: ASSYHMSTEAF
j_call: TRBJ2-3; d_call: TRBD1; v_call: TRBV5-1; cdr3_aa: ASSVGTGTFYFTDTQY
j_call: TRBJ2-7; d_call: TRBD1; v_call: TRBV15; cdr3_aa: ATSRDRGISREQY
j_call: TRBJ1-5; d_call: TRBD1; v_call: TRBV20-1; cdr3_aa: SARNQGAWDQPQH
j_call: TRBJ1-1; d_call: -; v_call: TRBV19; cdr3_aa: ASSIKSQMNTEAF
j_call: TRBJ2-7; d_call: -; v_call: TRBV7-9; cdr3_aa: ASSSHEQGIYEQY
j_call: TRBJ2-7; d_call: TRBD2; v_call: TRBV20-1; cdr3_aa: SARDSAGGSSYEQY
j_call: TRBJ2-1; d_call: TRBD1; v_call: TRBV20-1; cdr3_aa: SASTGTGGYNEQF
j_call: TRBJ2-7; d_call: -; v_call: TRBV12-3/TRBV12-4; cdr3_aa: ASSFAGPYEQY